Shown below are 8 T cell receptor beta chains from a single sample sequenced in a study of lymphopenia after photon versus proton radiotherapy. The table came from immunoSEQ multiplex PCR; TCRdb's copy has only in-frame clones and leaves some out. The sample lists about 83,000 clones; 80% to 90% were seen once. Sample: peripheral blood, taken from a patient treated with proton-based radiotherapy. The source of these receptors is a man between 60 and 75 years old with pancreatic cancer.

The chain combines TRBV28 with TRBJ2-7; 9 bases agree with TRBD1. V shed 8 bases, J shed 0 bases, and the junction held 17 bases outside the gene matches. CDR1 MDHEN and CDR2 SYDVKM come from the germline V gene. The CDR3 extends over 18 amino acids. This CDR3 is CASVGTGRTQRSSYEQYF. CDR3 nucleotides: TGTGCCAGCGTGGGGACAGGGAGGACGCAAAGGAGCTCCTACGAGCAGTACTTC.

The chain uses TRBV11-2 and TRBJ2-1; possible D gene TRBD1, 6 bases. Trimming stripped 3 bases from V and 8 bases from J, with 23 bases between. Germline V gene sequence: CDR1 SGHAT, CDR2 FQNNGV. There are 17 residues in the CDR3. CDR3 region: CASSLGTQGPQFYEQFF. The CDR3 coding sequence is TGTGCCAGCAGCTTGGGAACACAGGGTCCCCAATTCTATGAGCAGTTCTTC.

This chain connects TRBV7-2 to TRBJ2-5; maybe TRBD1 (6 bases). The CDR3 totals 15 residues. Per the germline V gene, CDR1 is SGHTA and CDR2 is FQGNSA. The V gene lost 1 base and the J gene lost 2 bases, with 11 bases spanning the gap. The CDR3: CASSLDPGTQETQYF. As DNA, the CDR3 is TGTGCCAGCAGCTTAGATCCCGGGACACAAGAGACCCAGTACTTC.

This chain joins TRBV7-9 and TRBJ2-1, with 7 nucleotides matching TRBD2. This CDR3 comprises 18 residues. V was clipped by 11 bases and J by 2 bases; unmatched bases: 21. From germline, CDR1 is SEHNR and CDR2 FQNEAQ (reference sequence). In nucleotides, the CDR3 is TGTGCCGCCCATGACCGGGACTATAGCCCTGTCACCTACAATGAGCAGTTCTTC. Protein: CAAHDRDYSPVTYNEQFF.

This clone occurred a few times. The chain has TRBV10-2 and TRBJ1-1; 7 positions agree with TRBD1. With V trimmed by 6 bases and J by 1 base, 8 bases remained unmatched. Germline lookup yields CDR1 WSHSY and CDR2 SAAADI. This CDR3 comprises 15 residues. The CDR3 is CASRLKGQPNTEAFF. CDR3 coding DNA: TGCGCCAGCAGACTTAAGGGACAGCCGAACACTGAAGCTTTCTTT.

The chain couples TRBV28 to TRBJ2-1, with TRBD2 matching over 10 bases. J gave up 7 bases and V 6 bases, and 18 bases lay outside the gene matches. The CDR3 runs 18 residues. Germline V gene sequence: CDR1 MDHEN, CDR2 SYDVKM. This CDR3 reads CASSHSGGLAGGVNEQFF. Here the CDR3 DNA reads TGTGCCAGCAGCCATTCCGGGGGGTTAGCGGGAGGTGTTAATGAGCAGTTCTTC.

The chain joins TRBV28 to TRBJ2-3; D is perhaps TRBD1 (5 bases). V lost 6 bases and J lost 5, with 18 bases in between. Looked up from germline, CDR1 is MDHEN and CDR2 is SYDVKM. The CDR3 is 15 amino acids. The CDR3 DNA is TGTGCCAGCAGCCCCCAGGGTCTGACCTTAGATACGCAGTATTTT. This translates into CASSPQGLTLDTQYF.

V gene TRBV5-6 combines with J gene TRBJ2-7; D could derive from TRBD1 or TRBD2 (5 bases each). Trimming cost V 4 bases and J 3 bases, with 17 bases left between them. The length of the CDR3 is 15 residues. CDR1 is SGHDT, CDR2 YYEEEE, per germline. CDR3 in amino acids: CASSMTRDPLYEQYF. DNA of the CDR3: TGTGCCAGCAGCATGACCCGGGACCCACTCTACGAGCAGTACTTC.